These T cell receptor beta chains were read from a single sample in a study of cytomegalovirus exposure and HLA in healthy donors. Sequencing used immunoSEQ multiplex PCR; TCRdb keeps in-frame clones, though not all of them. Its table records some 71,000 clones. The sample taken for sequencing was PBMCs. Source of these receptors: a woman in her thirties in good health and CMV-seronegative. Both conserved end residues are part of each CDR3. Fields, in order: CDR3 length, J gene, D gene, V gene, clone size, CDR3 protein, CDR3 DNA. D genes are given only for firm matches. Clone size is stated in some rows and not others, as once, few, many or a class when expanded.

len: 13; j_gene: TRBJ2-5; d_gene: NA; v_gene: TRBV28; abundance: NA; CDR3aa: CASSLDSQETQYF; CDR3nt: TGTGCCAGCAGTTTAGACAGCCAAGAGACCCAGTACTTC
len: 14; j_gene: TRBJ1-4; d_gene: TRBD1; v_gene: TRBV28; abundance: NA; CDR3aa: CASRPTGGDEKLFF; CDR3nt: TGTGCCAGCAGACCGACAGGGGGAGATGAAAAACTGTTTTTT
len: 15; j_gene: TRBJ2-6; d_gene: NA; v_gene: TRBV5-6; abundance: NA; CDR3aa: CASSFTGSGANVLTF; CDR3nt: TGTGCCAGCAGTTTTACAGGCTCTGGGGCCAACGTCCTGACTTTC
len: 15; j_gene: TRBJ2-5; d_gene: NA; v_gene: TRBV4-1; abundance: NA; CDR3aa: CASSQAGLLQETQYF; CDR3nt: TGCGCCAGCAGCCAAGCAGGACTCCTTCAAGAGACCCAGTACTTC
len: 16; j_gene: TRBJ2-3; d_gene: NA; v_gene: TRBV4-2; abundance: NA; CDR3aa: CASSPLKTGSTDTQYF; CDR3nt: TGTGCCAGCAGCCCGTTGAAGACAGGCAGCACAGATACGCAGTATTTT
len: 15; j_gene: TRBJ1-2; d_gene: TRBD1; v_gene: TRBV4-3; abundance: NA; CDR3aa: CASSQDTQGARGYTF; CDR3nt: TGCGCCAGCAGCCAAGATACCCAGGGGGCGCGTGGCTACACCTTC
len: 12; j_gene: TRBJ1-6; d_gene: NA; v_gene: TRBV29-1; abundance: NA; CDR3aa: CSVAELNSPLHF; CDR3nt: TGCAGCGTTGCAGAGCTAAATTCACCCCTCCACTTT
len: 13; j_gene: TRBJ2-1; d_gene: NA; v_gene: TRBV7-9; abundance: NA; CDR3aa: CASSSTGDNEQFF; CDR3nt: TGTGCCAGCAGCTCGACGGGGGACAATGAGCAGTTCTTC
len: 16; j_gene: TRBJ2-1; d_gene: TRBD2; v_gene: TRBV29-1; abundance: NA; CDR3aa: CSVAGSNSGGGNEQFF; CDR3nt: TGCAGCGTTGCAGGGTCCAACTCGGGCGGGGGCAATGAGCAGTTCTTC
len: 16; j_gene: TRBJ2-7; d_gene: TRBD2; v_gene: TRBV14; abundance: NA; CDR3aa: CASSQDEAGGAYEQYF; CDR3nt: TGTGCCAGCAGCCAAGATGAGGCGGGGGGCGCCTACGAGCAGTACTTC
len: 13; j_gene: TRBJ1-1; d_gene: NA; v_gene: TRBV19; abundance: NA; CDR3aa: CASSGQGGTEAFF; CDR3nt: TGTGCCAGTAGTGGCCAGGGTGGCACTGAAGCTTTCTTT
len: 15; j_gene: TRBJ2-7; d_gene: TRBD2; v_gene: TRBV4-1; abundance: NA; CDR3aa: CASSPRLAGDYEQYF; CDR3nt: TGCGCCAGCAGCCCCAGACTAGCGGGGGACTACGAGCAGTACTTC
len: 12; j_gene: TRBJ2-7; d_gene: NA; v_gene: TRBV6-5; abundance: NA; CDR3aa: CASSPGGGGEYF; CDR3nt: TGTGCCAGCAGCCCGGGGGGTGGGGGCGAGTACTTC
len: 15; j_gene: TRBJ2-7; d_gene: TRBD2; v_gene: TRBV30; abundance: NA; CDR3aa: CAWSPGGSFPYEQYF; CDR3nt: TGTGCCTGGAGTCCGGGAGGGTCTTTTCCCTACGAGCAGTACTTC
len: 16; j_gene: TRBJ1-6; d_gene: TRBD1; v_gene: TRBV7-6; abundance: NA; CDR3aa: CASSFGTGNSGSPLHF; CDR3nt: TGTGCCAGCAGCTTCGGGACAGGGAATTCTGGTTCACCCCTCCACTTT
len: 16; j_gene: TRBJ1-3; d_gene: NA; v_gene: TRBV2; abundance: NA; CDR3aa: CASSGRGGSIRNTIYF; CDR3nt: TGTGCCAGCAGTGGACGGGGGGGTTCGATAAGAAACACCATATATTTT
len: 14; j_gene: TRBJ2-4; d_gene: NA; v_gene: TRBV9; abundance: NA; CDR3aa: CASSEQDAKNIQYF; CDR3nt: TGTGCCAGCAGCGAACAGGACGCCAAAAACATTCAGTACTTC
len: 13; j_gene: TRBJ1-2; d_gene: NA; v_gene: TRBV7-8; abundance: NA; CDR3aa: CASSVLGPPGYTF; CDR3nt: TGTGCCAGCAGCGTACTGGGGCCCCCTGGCTACACCTTC
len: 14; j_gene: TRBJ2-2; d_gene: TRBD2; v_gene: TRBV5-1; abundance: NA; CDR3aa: CASSFAGGTGELFF; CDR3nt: TGCGCCAGCAGCTTTGCGGGGGGTACCGGGGAGCTGTTTTTT
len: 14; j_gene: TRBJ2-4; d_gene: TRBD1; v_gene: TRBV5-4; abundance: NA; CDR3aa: CASSSAGGPNIQYF; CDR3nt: TGTGCCAGCAGCTCGGCAGGGGGTCCAAACATTCAGTACTTC
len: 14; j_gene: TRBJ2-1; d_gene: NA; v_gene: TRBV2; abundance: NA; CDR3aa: CASTAGASYNEQFF; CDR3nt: TGTGCCAGCACGGCAGGGGCCAGCTACAATGAGCAGTTCTTC
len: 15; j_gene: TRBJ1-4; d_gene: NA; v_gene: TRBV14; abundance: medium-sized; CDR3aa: CASSQESGTGTKLFF; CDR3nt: TGTGCCAGCAGCCAAGAATCGGGGACCGGGACTAAACTGTTTTTT
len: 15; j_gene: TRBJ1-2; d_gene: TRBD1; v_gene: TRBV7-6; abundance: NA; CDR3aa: CASSSWTGSNYGYTF; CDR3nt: TGTGCCAGCAGCTCGTGGACAGGGAGCAACTATGGCTACACCTTC
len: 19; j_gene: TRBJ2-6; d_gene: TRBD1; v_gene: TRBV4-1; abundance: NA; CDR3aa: CASSLTPGQGTSGANVLTF; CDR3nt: TGCGCCAGCAGCCTAACACCGGGACAGGGAACTTCAGGGGCCAACGTCCTGACTTTC
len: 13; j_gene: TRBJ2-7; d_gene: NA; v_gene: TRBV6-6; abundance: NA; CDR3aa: CATLEDTSYEQYF; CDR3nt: TGTGCCACCCTTGAGGACACCTCCTACGAGCAGTACTTC
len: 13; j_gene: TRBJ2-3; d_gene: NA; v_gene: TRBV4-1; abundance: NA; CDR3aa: CASSQGLADTQYF; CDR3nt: TGCGCCAGCAGCCAGGGACTGGCAGATACGCAGTATTTT
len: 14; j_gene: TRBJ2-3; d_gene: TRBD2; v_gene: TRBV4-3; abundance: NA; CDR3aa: CASSPTGGGDTQYF; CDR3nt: TGCGCCAGCAGCCCAACGGGGGGAGGAGATACGCAGTATTTT